These 18 T cell receptor beta chains originate from one sample sequenced in a study of blood T cell repertoires in COVID-19. Libraries were prepared by immunoSEQ multiplex PCR; TCRdb keeps only in-frame clonotypes and omits some of them. The sample consists of under 200,000 clones, 79% of them appearing once. Sequenced material: peripheral blood. These receptor sequences come from a woman in her sixties with COVID-19, enrolled during active disease.

The CDR3 DNA reads as TGTGCCAGCAGCTTGGTGGGGACAGGGTCCCAGGTGGGCACTGAAGCTTTCTTT. Translating it yields CASSLVGTGSQVGTEAFF. The chain links TRBV5-5 to TRBJ1-1, with TRBD1 identical over 9 bases. The germline V gene encodes CDR1 SGHKS and CDR2 YYEKEE (reference sequence). V lost 0 bases to trimming and J lost 4 bases; unmatched junction nucleotides: 13. The CDR3 is 18 amino acids. The full variable domain, its missing parts supplied by reference TRBV5-5 and TRBJ1-1, is DAGVTQSPTHLIKTRGQQVTLRCSPISGHKSVSWYQQVLGQGPQFIFQYYEKEERGRGNFPDRFSARQFPNYSSELNVNALLLGDSALYLCASSLVGTGSQVGTEAFFGQGTRLTVV.

In this sample, this clone turned up a few times. CDR3 DNA sequence: TGTGCCAGCAGCCAACTTCGGGGGAGGGGGACCGGGGAGCTGTTTTTT. This translates into CASSQLRGRGTGELFF. The rearrangement joins TRBV6-2 or TRBV6-3 to TRBJ2-2; perhaps TRBD2 as D (7 bases). The CDR3 is 16 residues long. Germline assignment: CDR1 MNHEY and CDR2 SVGEGT. V was clipped by 6 bases and J by 5 bases, with 19 bases between them.

This clone was detected only a few times. The genes are TRBV6-5 and TRBJ1-6; a possible D gene is TRBD1 (5 bases). This CDR3 is built from 12 residues. The germline V gene encodes CDR1 MNHEY and CDR2 SVGAGI. V lost 6 bases and J 8 bases, leaving 8 bases between the germline ends. CDR3 bases: TGTGCCAGCAGGGGGGGGTATTCACCCCTCCACTTT. Translating it yields CASRGGYSPLHF.

The rearrangement links TRBV9 to TRBJ2-1; 9 positions agree with TRBD2. The CDR3 has 15 residues. Germline V gives CDR1 SGDLS, CDR2 YYNGEE. J lost 6 bases, V lost 0 bases, and 4 bases had no gene match. CDR3 sequence reads: CASSVELAGANEQFF. DNA for the CDR3: TGTGCCAGCAGCGTAGAATTAGCGGGGGCCAATGAGCAGTTCTTC.

The chain is built from TRBV4-1 and TRBJ1-4, with D hard to call. V was trimmed by 1 base and J by 8 bases, leaving 11 bases between them. The CDR3 consists of 14 residues. Germline-derived CDR1 and CDR2 are MGHRA and YSYEKL. DNA of the CDR3: TGCGCCAGCAGCCAAGGGTCAGGTGGGGAAAAACTGTTTTTT. Its translation is CASSQGSGGEKLFF.

The chain uses TRBV6-5 and TRBJ2-1, with TRBD2 matching over 9 bases. Germline CDR1 reads MNHEY; CDR2 reads SVGAGI. CDR3 length: 14 amino acids. V was pared by 10 bases and J by 9 bases, with 13 bases of the junction left unmatched. Here the CDR3 reads CAIPPGLAVTEQFF. CDR3 DNA sequence: TGTGCCATCCCACCGGGACTAGCCGTTACTGAGCAGTTCTTC.

The chain employs TRBV11-2 and TRBJ2-3; a weak D match, TRBD2 (6 bases). The CDR3 runs 13 residues. CDR1 and CDR2 (germline): SGHAT, FQNNGV. Trimming took 5 bases from V and 4 from J, leaving 10 bases between them. In DNA form, the CDR3 reads TGTGCCAGCAGCCAACGACTAGCAGATACGCAGTATTTT. This gives the protein CASSQRLADTQYF.

V and J are TRBV19 and TRBJ1-5; 11 nucleotides align to TRBD1. The CDR3 runs to 17 residues. Germline CDR1 LNHDA, CDR2 SQIVND (reference sequence). V lost 7 bases, J lost 0 bases, and 8 bases stayed unmatched. CDR3 region: CASTRDRGVHSNQPQHF. CDR3 coding DNA: TGTGCCAGTACAAGGGACAGGGGGGTTCATAGCAATCAGCCCCAGCATTTT. Complete variable domain (other parts from reference TRBV19 and TRBJ1-5): DGGITQSPKYLFRKEGQNVTLSCEQNLNHDAMYWYRQDPGQGLRLIYYSQIVNDFQKGDIAEGYSVSREKKESFPLTVTSAQKNPTAFYLCASTRDRGVHSNQPQHFGDGTRLSIL.

The rearrangement uses TRBV18 and TRBJ2-1; D ambiguous. In germline, CDR1 is KGHSH, CDR2 LQKENI. Trimming pared 0 bases from V and 4 bases from J, leaving 7 bases between. There are 14 residues in the CDR3. CDR3: CASSPPWSYNEQFF. The CDR3 nucleotides read TGTGCCAGCTCACCACCGTGGAGTTACAATGAGCAGTTCTTC.

This clone was detected only once. The rearrangement links TRBV5-4 to TRBJ2-5; TRBD2 matches 11 bases. This CDR3 is built from 16 residues. V trimming: 1 base; J trimming: 2 bases; junction bases outside the gene matches: 4. Germline V gene data show CDR1 as SGHNT and CDR2 as YYREEE (reference sequence). The CDR3 spells CASSLPSGGFQETQYF. The CDR3 nucleotides are TGTGCCAGCAGCTTGCCTAGCGGGGGGTTTCAAGAGACCCAGTACTTC.

This chain connects TRBV7-3 to TRBJ2-3; 8 nucleotides agree with TRBD2. J gave up 5 bases and V 1 base, and 5 bases lay outside the gene matches. Germline V gives CDR1 SGHTA, CDR2 FQGTGA. This CDR3 comprises 15 residues. The CDR3 coding sequence is TGTGCCAGCAGCTTAATAGCGGGGAGGGTAGATACGCAGTATTTT. Translation: CASSLIAGRVDTQYF.

V gene TRBV29-1 combines with J gene TRBJ2-2; no firm D call. The CDR3 length is 11 residues. Per the germline V gene, CDR1 is SQVTM and CDR2 is ANQGSEA. V lost 4 bases and J 6 bases, leaving 6 bases between the germline ends. CDR3 amino acids: CSVARSGELFF. As DNA, the CDR3 is TGCAGCGTTGCCCGGTCCGGGGAGCTGTTTTTT.

V usage is TRBV7-2 and J usage is TRBJ2-3; maybe TRBD1 (6 bases). CDR1 SGHTA and CDR2 FQGNSA come from the germline V gene. This CDR3 region has 17 residues. V lost 1 base and J lost 2, with 16 bases in between. In DNA, the CDR3 is TGTGCCAGCAGCTTAGTCGGTGGACAGACTAACACAGATACGCAGTATTTT. It codes for CASSLVGGQTNTDTQYF.

This sequence joins TRBV18 and TRBJ2-4; 10 nucleotides line up with TRBD1. CDR1 and CDR2 (germline): KGHSH, LQKENI. Trimming took 2 bases from V and 4 from J; bases not matched to a gene: 8. This CDR3 is built from 17 residues. The CDR3, as DNA: TGTGCCAGCTCACCAATAGGACAGGGGGGTCGTAAAAACATTCAGTACTTC. Its translation is CASSPIGQGGRKNIQYF. Full variable domain (remainder filled in from reference TRBV18 and TRBJ2-4): NAGVMQNPRHLVRRRGQEARLRCSPMKGHSHVYWYRQLPEEGLKFMVYLQKENIIDESGMPKERFSAEFPKEGPSILRIQQVVRGDSAAYFCASSPIGQGGRKNIQYFGAGTRLSVL.

The chain employs TRBV2 and TRBJ1-2; a possible D gene is TRBD1 (6 bases). V dropped 2 bases and J dropped 2 bases, with 9 bases sitting between them. The CDR3 contains 14 residues. CDR1 SNHLY and CDR2 FYNNEI come from the germline V gene. In nucleotides, the CDR3 is TGTGCCAGCAGTGAACAGGGGACCAACTATGGCTACACCTTC. It is translated as CASSEQGTNYGYTF.

V and J are TRBV6-7 and TRBJ2-2; the match to TRBD2 covers 10 bases. TRBV6-7 is known as an ORF, though its function is uncertain. The CDR3 covers 16 residues. V trimming: 0 bases; J trimming: 5 bases; junction bases outside the gene matches: 3. In DNA form, the CDR3 reads TGTGCCAGCAGTTACTCATTAGCGGGAGGAACCGGGGAGCTGTTTTTT. Amino acid sequence: CASSYSLAGGTGELFF.

This chain links TRBV28 with TRBJ2-1; D is perhaps TRBD2 (5 bases). This CDR3 has 11 amino acids. CDR1 and CDR2 from the germline V gene are MDHEN and SYDVKM. V dropped 8 bases and J dropped 8 bases, with 10 bases sitting between them. The CDR3 DNA reads as TGTGCCAGCCCCAGCGGTTATGAGCAGTTCTTC. It yields the protein CASPSGYEQFF.

The V and J genes are TRBV3-1 (or the pseudogene TRBV3-2) and TRBJ2-3; 7 nucleotides match TRBD1. Looked up from germline, CDR1 is LGHDT and CDR2 is YNNKEL (reference sequence). V gave up 1 base and J gave up 1 base; unmatched junction bases: 2. This CDR3 comprises 15 residues. The CDR3 DNA reads TGTGCCAGCAGCCAAGGACAGGGCCGCACAGATACGCAGTATTTT. This sequence encodes CASSQGQGRTDTQYF.